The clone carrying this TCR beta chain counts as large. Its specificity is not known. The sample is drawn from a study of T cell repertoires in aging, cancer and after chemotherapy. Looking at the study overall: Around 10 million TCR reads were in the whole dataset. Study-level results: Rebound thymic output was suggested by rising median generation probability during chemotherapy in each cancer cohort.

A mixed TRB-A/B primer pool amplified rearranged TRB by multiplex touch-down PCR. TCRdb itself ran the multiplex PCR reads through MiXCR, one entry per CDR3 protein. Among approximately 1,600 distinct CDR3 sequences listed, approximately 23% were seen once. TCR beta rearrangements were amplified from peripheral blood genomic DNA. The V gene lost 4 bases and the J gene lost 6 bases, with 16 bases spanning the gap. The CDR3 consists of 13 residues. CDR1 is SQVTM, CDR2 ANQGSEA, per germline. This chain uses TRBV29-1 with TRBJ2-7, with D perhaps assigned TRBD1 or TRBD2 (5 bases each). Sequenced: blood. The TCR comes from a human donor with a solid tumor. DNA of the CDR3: TGCAGCGTTGTGGCCCCCGAGGGGACCGAGCAGTACTTC. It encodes CSVVAPEGTEQYF.